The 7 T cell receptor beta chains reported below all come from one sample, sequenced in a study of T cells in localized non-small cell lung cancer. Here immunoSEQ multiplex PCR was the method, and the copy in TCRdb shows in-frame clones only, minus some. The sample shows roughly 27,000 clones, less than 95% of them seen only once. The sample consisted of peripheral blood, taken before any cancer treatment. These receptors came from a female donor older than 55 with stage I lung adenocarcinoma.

CDR3 bases: TGTGCCAGCAGCGTAGGACAGGGAGTTTATACAGATACGCAGTATTTT. It yields the protein CASSVGQGVYTDTQYF. The chain joins TRBV9 to TRBJ2-3; 7 positions match TRBD1. From germline, CDR1 is SGDLS and CDR2 YYNGEE. V lost 0 bases, J lost 3 bases, and 7 bases stayed unmatched. This CDR3 spans 16 amino acids.

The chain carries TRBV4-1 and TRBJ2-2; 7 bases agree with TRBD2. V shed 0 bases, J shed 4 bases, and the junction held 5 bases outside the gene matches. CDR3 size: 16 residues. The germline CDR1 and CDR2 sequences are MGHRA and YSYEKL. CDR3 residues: CASSQDYGGSTGELFF. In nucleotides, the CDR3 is TGCGCCAGCAGCCAAGATTACGGGGGGAGCACCGGGGAGCTGTTTTTT.

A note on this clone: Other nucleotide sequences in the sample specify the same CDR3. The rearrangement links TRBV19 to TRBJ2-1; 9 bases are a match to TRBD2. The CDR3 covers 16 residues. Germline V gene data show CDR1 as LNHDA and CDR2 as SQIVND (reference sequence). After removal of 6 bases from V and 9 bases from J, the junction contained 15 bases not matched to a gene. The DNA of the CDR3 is TGTGCCAGTAGCCCCAATCCCGGGACTAGCTCCCCTGAGCAGTTCTTC. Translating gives CASSPNPGTSSPEQFF. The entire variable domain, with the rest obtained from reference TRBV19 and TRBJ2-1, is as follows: DGGITQSPKYLFRKEGQNVTLSCEQNLNHDAMYWYRQDPGQGLRLIYYSQIVNDFQKGDIAEGYSVSREKKESFPLTVTSAQKNPTAFYLCASSPNPGTSSPEQFFGPGTRLTVL.

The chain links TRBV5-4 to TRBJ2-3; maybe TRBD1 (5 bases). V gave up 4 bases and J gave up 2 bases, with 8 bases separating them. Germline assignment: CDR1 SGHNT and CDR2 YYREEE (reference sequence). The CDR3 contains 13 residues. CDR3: CASSPTDTDTQYF. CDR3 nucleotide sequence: TGTGCCAGCAGCCCGACAGACACAGATACGCAGTATTTT.

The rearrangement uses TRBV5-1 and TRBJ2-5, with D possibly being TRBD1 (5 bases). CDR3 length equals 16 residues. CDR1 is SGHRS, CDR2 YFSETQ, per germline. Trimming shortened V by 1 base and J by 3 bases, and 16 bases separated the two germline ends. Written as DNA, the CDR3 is TGCGCCAGCAGCTTGACAGGCTCCTACTCTAAAGAGACCCAGTACTTC. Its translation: CASSLTGSYSKETQYF.

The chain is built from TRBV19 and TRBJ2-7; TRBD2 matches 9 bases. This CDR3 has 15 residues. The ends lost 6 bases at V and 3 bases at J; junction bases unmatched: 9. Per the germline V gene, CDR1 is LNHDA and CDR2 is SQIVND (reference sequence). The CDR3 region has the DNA TGTGCCAGTAGCTTCAGTTCAGCGGGAGGCTACGAGCAGTACTTC. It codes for CASSFSSAGGYEQYF. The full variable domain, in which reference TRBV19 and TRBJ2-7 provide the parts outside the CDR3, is DGGITQSPKYLFRKEGQNVTLSCEQNLNHDAMYWYRQDPGQGLRLIYYSQIVNDFQKGDIAEGYSVSREKKESFPLTVTSAQKNPTAFYLCASSFSSAGGYEQYFGPGTRLTVT.

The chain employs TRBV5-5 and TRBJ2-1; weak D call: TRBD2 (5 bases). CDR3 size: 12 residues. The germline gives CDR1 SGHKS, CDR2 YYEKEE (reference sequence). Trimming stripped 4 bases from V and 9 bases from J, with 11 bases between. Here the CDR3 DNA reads TGTGCCAGCAGCATCGGACTGGGTGAGCAGTTCTTC. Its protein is CASSIGLGEQFF.